Each of the 7 T cell receptor beta chains below was sequenced from the same sample in a study of cytomegalovirus exposure and HLA in healthy donors. PCR primers comprised 60 Vbeta and 13 Jbeta primers. Clones were read by immunoSEQ multiplex PCR, and TCRdb kept only the in-frame ones, dropping some. Of some 170,000 clones detected, 60% to 80% appear once; the ten largest clones hold 6.3%. The source material was PBMCs. Receptors were obtained from a man between 40 and 49 years old in good health and CMV-seropositive.

This chain links TRBV29-1 with TRBJ2-5; no firm D call. Between the trimmed V and J ends, which lost 1 base and 0 bases, there was a span of 3 bases. Germline-derived CDR1 and CDR2 are SQVTM and ANQGSEA. This CDR3 region has 12 residues. In DNA form, the CDR3 reads TGCAGCGTTGAAGGTAACCAAGAGACCCAGTACTTC. Its protein product is CSVEGNQETQYF. Complete variable domain (other parts from reference TRBV29-1 and TRBJ2-5): SAVISQKPSRDICQRGTSLTIQCQVDSQVTMMFWYRQQPGQSLTLIATANQGSEATYESGFVIDKFPISRPNLTFSTLTVSNMSPEDSSIYLCSVEGNQETQYFGPGTRLLVL.

This clone was recorded a few times. The chain links TRBV2 to TRBJ2-1; 8 positions match TRBD1. Germline CDR1 is SNHLY and CDR2 is FYNNEI. Unmatched junction bases numbered 1, after V lost 2 bases and J lost 4 bases. CDR3 length equals 14 residues. For the CDR3, the DNA is TGTGCCAGCAGTGAACAGGGGGCTTACAATGAGCAGTTCTTC. Translation: CASSEQGAYNEQFF.

The chain couples TRBV5-1 to TRBJ2-7, with a tentative D call TRBD2 (6 bases). V gave up 0 bases and J gave up 1 base, with 14 bases separating them. The CDR3 is made up of 16 amino acids. From germline, CDR1 is SGHRS and CDR2 YFSETQ. CDR3 sequence (DNA): TGCGCCAGCAGCTTGGGCCCCCTAGCGTCATCCTACGAGCAGTACTTC. This codes for CASSLGPLASSYEQYF.

The V gene is TRBV5-1, the J gene TRBJ2-2; a weak D match, TRBD1 (6 bases). From germline, CDR1 is SGHRS and CDR2 YFSETQ. This CDR3 spans 13 amino acids. Trimming pared 4 bases from V and 7 bases from J, leaving 11 bases between. The CDR3 nucleotides read TGCGCCAGCAGCGATACACAGGGCGGGGAGCTGTTTTTT. This sequence encodes CASSDTQGGELFF.

The chain uses TRBV5-1 and TRBJ1-5; 7 bases agree with TRBD1. With 0 bases clipped from V and 4 bases from J, the junction kept 4 bases outside the gene matches. Per germline, CDR1 SGHRS and CDR2 YFSETQ. The CDR3 spans 15 residues. CDR3 residues: CASSLGDSINQPQHF. The CDR3 region has the DNA TGCGCCAGCAGCTTGGGGGACAGCATTAATCAGCCCCAGCATTTT. Drawing the rest from reference TRBV5-1 and TRBJ1-5, the complete variable domain is KAGVTQTPRYLIKTRGQQVTLSCSPISGHRSVSWYQQTPGQGLQFLFEYFSETQRNKGNFPGRFSGRQFSNSRSEMNVSTLELGDSALYLCASSLGDSINQPQHFGDGTRLSIL.

This clone occurred a few times. The chain combines TRBV6-4 with TRBJ2-1; D might be TRBD1 (5 bases). This CDR3 comprises 15 residues. The V end was cut by 2 bases, the J end by 8 bases, with 16 bases between. Germline V gives CDR1 MRHNA, CDR2 SNTAGT. CDR3 nucleotides: TGTGCCAGCAGTGACCCTGCCTTAGGGGCGGATGAGCAGTTCTTC. Its protein is CASSDPALGADEQFF.

This clone has a handful of counts. The chain joins TRBV6-5 to TRBJ1-4, with a possible D match to TRBD1 (5 bases). Germline V lookup: CDR1 MNHEY, CDR2 SVGAGI. V lost 2 bases and J lost 10, with 14 bases in between. The CDR3 loop spans 14 amino acids. This chain's CDR3 is CASSYAGGVGKLFF. The CDR3 DNA reads TGTGCCAGCAGTTACGCCGGGGGGGTTGGAAAACTGTTTTTT.